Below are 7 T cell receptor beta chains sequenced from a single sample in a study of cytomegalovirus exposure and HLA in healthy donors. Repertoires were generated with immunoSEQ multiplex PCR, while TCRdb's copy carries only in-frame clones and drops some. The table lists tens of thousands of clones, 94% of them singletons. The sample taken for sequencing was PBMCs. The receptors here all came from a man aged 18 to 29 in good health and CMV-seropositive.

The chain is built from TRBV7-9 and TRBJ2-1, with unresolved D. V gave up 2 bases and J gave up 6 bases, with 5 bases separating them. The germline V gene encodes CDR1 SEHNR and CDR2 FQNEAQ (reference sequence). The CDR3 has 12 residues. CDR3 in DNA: TGTGCCAGCAGCTTACTACTCAATGAGCAGTTCTTC. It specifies CASSLLLNEQFF. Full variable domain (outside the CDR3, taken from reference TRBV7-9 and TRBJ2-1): DTGVSQNPRHKITKRGQNVTFRCDPISEHNRLYWYRQTLGQGPEFLTYFQNEAQLEKSRLLSDRFSAERPKGSFSTLEIQRTEQGDSAMYLCASSLLLNEQFFGPGTRLTVL.

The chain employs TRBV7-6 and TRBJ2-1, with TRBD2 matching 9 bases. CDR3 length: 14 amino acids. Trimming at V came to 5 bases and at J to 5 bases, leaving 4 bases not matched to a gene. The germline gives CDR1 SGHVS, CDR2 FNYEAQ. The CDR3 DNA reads TGTGCCAGCAGCCCAGCGGGAGGACACAATGAGCAGTTCTTC. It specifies CASSPAGGHNEQFF.

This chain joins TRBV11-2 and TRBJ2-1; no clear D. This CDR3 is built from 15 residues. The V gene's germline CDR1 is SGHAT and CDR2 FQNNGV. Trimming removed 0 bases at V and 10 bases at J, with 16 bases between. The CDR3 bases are TGTGCCAGCAGCTTAGAGGTGGCCCCTTCCGGGGAGCAGTTCTTC. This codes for CASSLEVAPSGEQFF. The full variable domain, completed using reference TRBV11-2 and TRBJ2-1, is EAGVAQSPRYKIIEKRQSVAFWCNPISGHATLYWYQQILGQGPKLLIQFQNNGVVDDSQLPKDRFSAERLKGVDSTLKIQPAKLEDSAVYLCASSLEVAPSGEQFFGPGTRLTVL.

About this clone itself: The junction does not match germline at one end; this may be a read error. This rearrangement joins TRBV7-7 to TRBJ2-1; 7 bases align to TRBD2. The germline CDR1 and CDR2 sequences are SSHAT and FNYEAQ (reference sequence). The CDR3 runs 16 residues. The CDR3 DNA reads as TGTGCTAGCAGTCGTCAAGTCGCTAGCGGATACAATGAGCAGTTCTTC. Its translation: CASSRQVASGYNEQFF.

This CDR3 is CASSFLSYGEQFF. CDR3 coding DNA: TGCGCCAGCAGCTTCCTATCATATGGTGAGCAGTTCTTC. The chain links TRBV5-1 to TRBJ2-1; no firm D call. Germline V CDR1 and CDR2: SGHRS, YFSETQ. This CDR3 has 13 amino acids. V lost 2 bases, J lost 9 bases, and 12 bases lay in between.

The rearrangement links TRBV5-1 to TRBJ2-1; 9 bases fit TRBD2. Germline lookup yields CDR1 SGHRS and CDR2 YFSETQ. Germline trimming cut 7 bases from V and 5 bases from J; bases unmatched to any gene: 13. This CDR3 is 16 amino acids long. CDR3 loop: CASFRDTASGNNEQFF. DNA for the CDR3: TGCGCCAGCTTCCGGGATACAGCTAGCGGGAACAATGAGCAGTTCTTC.

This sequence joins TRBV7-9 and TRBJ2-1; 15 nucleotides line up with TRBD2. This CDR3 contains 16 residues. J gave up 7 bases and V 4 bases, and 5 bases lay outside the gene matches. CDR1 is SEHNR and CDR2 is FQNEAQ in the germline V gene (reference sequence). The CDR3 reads CASSYGTSGRKNEQFF. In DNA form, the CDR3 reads TGTGCCAGCAGCTATGGGACTAGCGGGAGGAAAAATGAGCAGTTCTTC.